The present entry profiles one T cell receptor beta chain with its context. The data were obtained in a study of blood T cell repertoires in COVID-19. Study-level information: Sites across the United States, Italy and Spain contributed samples from acute and convalescent COVID-19. Sample material is recorded as cDNA or gDNA derived from T cells, B-cell-depleted T cells, or PBMCs.

Those enrolled in Seattle joined during active infection and were followed longitudinally afterward. Authors' data handling: Cell counts per sample came from amplifying reference gene primers. Assay used: immunoSEQ multiplex PCR; TCRdb lists only in-frame clones, some missing. D and trimming come from the DNA, and the V and J calls and clone size come from that table. The profile shows more than 300,000 clones, 90% of them singletons. J lost 3 bases, V lost 4 bases, and 4 bases had no gene match. The CDR3 loop spans 14 amino acids. CDR1 MDHEN and CDR2 SYDVKM come from the germline V gene. The specimen sequenced was peripheral blood. The chain employs TRBV28 and TRBJ1-1; 8 bases are shared with TRBD1. This TCR came from a woman between 35 and 50 years old with COVID-19, enrolled during active disease. The CDR3 sequence: CASSSRTGYTEAFF. The CDR3 DNA reads TGTGCCAGCAGTTCAAGGACAGGGTACACTGAAGCTTTCTTT.